This T cell receptor (beta chain) appears in the sequencing data of a study of T cells in Graves' hyperthyroidism and ophthalmopathy. Ophthalmopathy in the patients scored at least 3 on Clinical Activity Score and at least 4 on NOSPECS grade, lasting under 3 months. About 9.4 ml fresh peripheral blood yielded the PBMCs. This clonotype was seen ten or more times. Its antigen is as yet unknown. The CDR3 has 13 amino acids. Trimming removed 5 bases from V and 9 bases from J, with 17 bases in between. Per germline, CDR1 DFQATT and CDR2 SNEGSKA (reference sequence). Template material for amplifying TCR beta CDR3 regions consisted of RNA transcripts. TCR CDR3 underwent first-round RT-PCR with the HTBI primer set. TCRdb re-called the multiplex PCR reads with MiXCR, one entry per CDR3 protein. The profile shows about 600,000 distinct CDR3 sequences, approximately 15% of them singletons. Broader study findings: In simple terms, a model built on 13 V-J features told ophthalmopathy apart from stable hyperthyroidism.

Material for sequencing was blood. This clonotype was obtained from a woman between 18 and 29 years old with Graves' ophthalmopathy. This chain joins TRBV20-1 and TRBJ2-1, with D unresolved. The DNA of the CDR3 is TGCAGTGCTTGGGGATCGTTGGGTAGTGAGCAGTTCTTC. This sequence encodes CSAWGSLGSEQFF.